What follows are 26 T cell receptor beta chains derived from one specimen sequenced in a study of blood T cells in healthy people across ages. A second PCR of 7 to 11 cycles used a sample-barcoded 5' primer and a J-beta primer mix. TCRdb re-called the 5' RACE reads through MiXCR, storing one row per CDR3 protein. The top ten hold approximately 20% of the sample, which has approximately 1,100,000 distinct CDR3 sequences, more than 35% seen once. The sequencing sample was made of blood. Receptors were obtained from a woman aged 60-70 years in good health.

The rearrangement links TRBV6-2 or TRBV6-3 to TRBJ2-1; tentative D call: TRBD1 (8 bases). Trimming took off 6 bases at V and 7 bases at J, with 16 bases between the two ends. The CDR3 length is 14 residues. From germline, CDR1 is MNHEY and CDR2 SVGEGT. The CDR3 is CASRQGGGRNEQFF. The CDR3 nucleotides read TGTGCCAGCAGACAGGGGGGGGGCAGGAATGAGCAGTTCTTC.

This clonotype has a handful of counts. The rearrangement joins TRBV10-3 to TRBJ1-2; D is uncertain. This CDR3 contains 12 residues. CDR1 ENHRY and CDR2 SYGVKD come from the germline V gene. Trimming removed 0 bases from V and 8 bases from J, with 7 bases in between. CDR3 loop: CAISESSGGYTF. CDR3 nucleotides: TGTGCCATCAGTGAGTCTTCGGGGGGCTACACCTTC.

Details on this clonotype: One end of the junction does not line up with germline, which may come from a read error. The chain uses TRBV20-1 and TRBJ2-1; 11 positions agree with TRBD2. CDR3 length: 16 amino acids. Germline assignment: CDR1 DFQATT and CDR2 SNEGSKA (reference sequence). CDR3 region: CSARESSGRRYNERFF. The CDR3, as DNA: TGCAGTGCTAGAGAATCTAGCGGGAGGAGATACAATGAGCGGTTCTTC.

This sequence joins TRBV18 and TRBJ2-7; D is perhaps TRBD1 (6 bases). V gave up 6 bases and J gave up 2 bases, with 14 bases separating them. CDR3 length equals 14 residues. Germline CDR1 KGHSH, CDR2 LQKENI. The DNA of the CDR3 is TGTGCCAGCTCGCCCGGACAGAGAGCCTACGAGCAGTACTTC. This sequence encodes CASSPGQRAYEQYF.

The V call is TRBV30, the J call TRBJ2-1; D is uncertain. This CDR3 has 11 residues. V was shortened by 0 bases and J by 5 bases, with 2 bases between the two germline ends. Per the germline V gene, CDR1 is GTSNPN and CDR2 is SVGIG (reference sequence). In DNA, the CDR3 is TGTGCCTGGAGTGTTAACAATGAGCAGTTCTTC. This gives the protein CAWSVNNEQFF.

This chain joins TRBV7-6 and TRBJ2-7; D tentatively reads TRBD1 or TRBD2 (6 bases each). The germline V gene encodes CDR1 SGHVS and CDR2 FNYEAQ. The CDR3 contains 14 residues. Trimming cost V 5 bases and J 5 bases, with 16 bases left between them. CDR3 residues: CASSPPTGRNEQYF. The CDR3 DNA sequence: TGTGCCAGCAGCCCCCCCACAGGGAGGAACGAGCAGTACTTC. The whole variable domain, remainder taken from reference TRBV7-6 and TRBJ2-7, is GAGVSQSPRYKVTKRGQDVALRCDPISGHVSLYWYRQALGQGPEFLTYFNYEAQQDKSGLPNDRFSAERPEGSISTLTIQRTEQRDSAMYRCASSPPTGRNEQYFGPGTRLTVT.

In this sample, this clonotype turned up a few times. The chain links TRBV20-1 to TRBJ2-1; TRBD1 matches at 7 bases. The CDR3 contains 12 residues. V lost 6 bases, J lost 6 bases, and 5 bases stayed unmatched. CDR1 DFQATT and CDR2 SNEGSKA come from the germline V gene (reference sequence). Here the CDR3 reads CSARTGPNEQFF. CDR3 sequence (DNA): TGCAGTGCCCGGACAGGCCCCAATGAGCAGTTCTTC.

This clonotype was counted between two and nine times. The V gene is TRBV2, the J gene TRBJ2-5; D is ambiguous. The germline V gene has CDR1 SNHLY and CDR2 FYNNEI. The CDR3 runs to 11 residues. The V end lost 6 bases, the J end lost 7 bases, and 9 bases lay between the germline ends. The CDR3 DNA follows: TGTGCCAGCAGGGATACGGGGACCCAGTACTTC. Amino acid sequence: CASRDTGTQYF.

This clonotype was counted between two and nine times. CDR3 loop: CASSLTGFGQRGEAFF. CDR3 nucleotide sequence: TGTGCCAGCAGCTTAACGGGGTTTGGGCAACGGGGTGAAGCTTTCTTT. The rearrangement joins TRBV11-2 to TRBJ1-1; no clear D gene. The V end lost 2 bases, the J end lost 7 bases, and 20 bases lay between the germline ends. The germline gives CDR1 SGHAT, CDR2 FQNNGV. CDR3 length: 16 amino acids.

V is TRBV6-1 and J is TRBJ2-3, with 10 bases aligning to TRBD1. Germline-derived CDR1 and CDR2 are MNHNS and SASEGT. The CDR3 contains 17 residues. V was pared by 6 bases and J by 1 base, with 10 bases of the junction left unmatched. The CDR3 spells CASSRLGTGVGTDTQYF. The DNA for the CDR3 is TGTGCCAGCAGCCGACTCGGGACAGGGGTAGGCACAGATACGCAGTATTTT.

The genes are TRBV5-1 and TRBJ1-4, with unresolved D. CDR1 and CDR2 from the germline V gene are SGHRS and YFSETQ. V was shortened by 3 bases and J by 3 bases, with 9 bases between the two germline ends. The CDR3 consists of 14 residues. CDR3 nucleotide sequence: TGCGCCAGCAGCTCCGGGATCTCTAATGAAAAACTGTTTTTT. As protein: CASSSGISNEKLFF.

The chain employs TRBV5-6 and TRBJ1-5; maybe TRBD1 (6 bases). The germline gives CDR1 SGHDT, CDR2 YYEEEE. The germline V and J ends were trimmed by 1 base and 2 bases, with 19 bases remaining between them. The CDR3 extends over 18 amino acids. CDR3 amino acids: CASSLLGGDRTGNQPQHF. CDR3 coding DNA: TGTGCCAGCAGCTTGTTGGGGGGAGACAGGACGGGCAATCAGCCCCAGCATTTT.

The chain links TRBV20-1 to TRBJ2-7, with D unresolved. Trimming removed 3 bases at V and 3 bases at J, with 15 bases between. The CDR3 sequence is 14 residues long. Germline CDR1 is DFQATT and CDR2 is SNEGSKA (reference sequence). The CDR3 DNA reads as TGCAGTGCTAGGGGCGGCGGCCGGTACTACGAGCAGTACTTC. Translating it yields CSARGGGRYYEQYF.

The chain has TRBV27 and TRBJ2-7, with 10 positions matching TRBD1. Germline values: CDR1 MNHEY, CDR2 SMNVEV (reference sequence). Trimming took 6 bases from V and 6 from J; bases not matched to a gene: 5. The CDR3 runs to 13 residues. CDR3 coding DNA: TGTGCCAGCAGGCCCGGGACAGGGGTCGAGCAGTACTTC. This encodes CASRPGTGVEQYF.

This clonotype was detected a few times. This chain connects TRBV10-3 to TRBJ2-1; 7 nucleotides line up with TRBD2. J lost 5 bases, V lost 5 bases, and 6 bases had no gene match. The CDR3 is 14 amino acids. Germline V gives CDR1 ENHRY, CDR2 SYGVKD. CDR3 loop: CAISSASGNNEQFF. Written as DNA, the CDR3 is TGTGCCATCAGTTCGGCTAGCGGAAACAATGAGCAGTTCTTC.

In the case of this clonotype: The germline gene is not matched at one end of the junction; a read error may be the cause. The chain's CDR3 is CACSLDGAQGGGYTF. For the CDR3, the DNA is TGTGCCTGCAGCTTAGATGGGGCACAGGGCGGTGGCTACACCTTC. The chain employs TRBV11-2 and TRBJ1-2, with a possible D match to TRBD1 (6 bases). Germline V gene sequence: CDR1 SGHAT, CDR2 FQNNGV. The CDR3 length is 15 residues.

V is TRBV28 and J is TRBJ2-7; maybe TRBD1 (6 bases). Germline V lookup: CDR1 MDHEN, CDR2 SYDVKM. V was shortened by 9 bases and J by 10 bases, with 16 bases between the two germline ends. The CDR3 consists of 11 residues. CDR3 loop: CASGLTGEQYF. The CDR3 region has the DNA TGTGCCAGTGGGTTGACAGGTGAACAGTACTTC.

The rearrangement links TRBV5-1 to TRBJ1-2; a weak D match, TRBD1 (6 bases). Germline CDR1 is SGHRS and CDR2 is YFSETQ. Trimming shortened V by 0 bases and J by 7 bases, and 13 bases separated the two germline ends. There are 14 residues in the CDR3. The DNA for the CDR3 is TGCGCCAGCAGCTTGGCCGGCCAGGGGTTTGGCTACACCTTC. Residues: CASSLAGQGFGYTF.

This clonotype was seen a handful of times. The gene calls are TRBV27 and TRBJ2-4, with D possibly TRBD1 on 6 matching bases. CDR3 length equals 14 residues. CDR1 is MNHEY, CDR2 SMNVEV, per germline (reference sequence). V shed 5 bases and J shed 5 bases, with 13 bases lying between them. CDR3 coding DNA: TGTGCCAGCAGTCCAGACAGGTCTCAAAACATTCAGTACTTC. This encodes CASSPDRSQNIQYF.

This clonotype was detected many times. The V and J genes are TRBV20-1 and TRBJ2-5, with a tentative D call TRBD2 (6 bases). This CDR3 comprises 14 residues. Germline V gene data show CDR1 as DFQATT and CDR2 as SNEGSKA (reference sequence). The V and J ends lost 0 bases and 6 bases respectively, with 14 bases between them. The CDR3: CSARDWRGGKTQYF. The DNA of the CDR3 is TGCAGTGCTAGAGATTGGAGGGGAGGAAAGACCCAGTACTTC.

The gene calls are TRBV29-1 and TRBJ2-1, with D tentatively TRBD2 (7 bases). The germline V gene has CDR1 SQVTM and CDR2 ANQGSEA. The ends were cut back, 7 bases at V and 6 bases at J, with 16 bases in the middle. The CDR3 spans 13 residues. CDR3 sequence: CSATGGGLNEQFF. In DNA form, the CDR3 reads TGCAGCGCCACTGGGGGGGGCCTCAATGAGCAGTTCTTC.

The chain recombines TRBV6-6 with TRBJ2-1; TRBD2 agrees at 14 bases. The J segment lost 9 bases and the V segment lost 8 bases, leaving 6 bases of the junction unmatched. This CDR3 contains 14 residues. The germline V gene encodes CDR1 MNHNY and CDR2 SVGAGI (reference sequence). CDR3 amino acids: CASSGLAGDIEQFF. The DNA of the CDR3 is TGTGCCAGCTCGGGACTAGCGGGAGATATTGAGCAGTTCTTC.

V is TRBV20-1 and J is TRBJ2-1; the D is unclear. The CDR3 length is 14 residues. Germline V gene sequence: CDR1 DFQATT, CDR2 SNEGSKA (reference sequence). The ends were cut back, 5 bases at V and 8 bases at J, with 19 bases in the middle. The CDR3 DNA sequence: TGCAGTGCTCCTACGACTGGGATTATGGATGAGCAGTTCTTC. Its translation: CSAPTTGIMDEQFF.

This clonotype was counted at least ten times. The chain employs TRBV5-1 and TRBJ2-7; 7 bases map to TRBD1. This CDR3 is 15 amino acids long. Losses at the gene ends were 0 bases for V and 6 bases for J; bases not matched to a gene: 9. Germline CDR1 is SGHRS and CDR2 is YFSETQ. For the CDR3, the DNA is TGCGCCAGCAGCTTGGCAGGGACAGCTGTTGCCGAGCAGTACTTC. Its translation: CASSLAGTAVAEQYF.

This clonotype was observed a few times. The J gene is TRBJ2-7, the V gene TRBV20-1; 7 bases agree with TRBD1. The J segment lost 0 bases and the V segment lost 4 bases, leaving 9 bases of the junction unmatched. The CDR3 spans 15 residues. Germline V gene lookup returns CDR1 DFQATT and CDR2 SNEGSKA (reference sequence). The DNA for the CDR3 is TGCAGTGCTATAAGTCTCCGGGACAGCTCCTACGAGCAGTACTTC. Amino acids: CSAISLRDSSYEQYF.

The chain employs TRBV2 and TRBJ2-7, with 8 bases lining up with TRBD1. With 6 bases clipped from V and 2 bases from J, the junction kept 6 bases outside the gene matches. Germline V CDR1 and CDR2: SNHLY, FYNNEI. The length of the CDR3 is 14 residues. The CDR3: CASSVPRGPYEQYF. In DNA form, the CDR3 reads TGTGCCAGCAGCGTACCCAGGGGGCCCTACGAGCAGTACTTC.